Shown below are 18 T cell receptor beta chains from a single sample sequenced in a study of beta chain features in type 1 diabetes. Every isolated RNA sample was fully reverse transcribed, so sequencing captured expressed TCRB transcripts. Method: immunoSEQ multiplex PCR; TCRdb's copy keeps in-frame clones and lacks some. The data contain hundreds of thousands of clones, about 16% of them seen just once; the ten biggest clones take up around 0.1%. Source material: naive CD4+ T cells from blood. Source of these receptors: a man younger than 35 in good health.

In this sample, this clone turned up a few times. The rearrangement links TRBV7-9 to TRBJ1-5, with D possibly being TRBD1 (6 bases). With 4 bases removed from V and 0 bases from J, the gap between germline ends came to 7 bases. CDR1 SEHNR and CDR2 FQNEAQ come from the germline V gene (reference sequence). The CDR3 runs to 14 residues. CDR3 sequence: CASSYRDSNQPQHF. The CDR3 coding sequence is TGTGCCAGCAGCTACAGGGATAGCAATCAGCCCCAGCATTTT.

This clone was picked up a small number of times. CDR3 nucleotides: TGTGCCAGCAGCCAAGATGCAGGAGTTGCTTCGTTCTTC. Translating it yields CASSQDAGVASFF. The rearrangement links TRBV14 to TRBJ2-1; D is uncertain. Trimming took off 0 bases at V and 15 bases at J, with 15 bases between the two ends. Germline loops: CDR1 SGHDN, CDR2 FVKESK. CDR3 length equals 13 residues.

V gene TRBV2 combines with J gene TRBJ1-2; TRBD1 matches at 7 bases. Germline lookup yields CDR1 SNHLY and CDR2 FYNNEI. Trimming cost V 6 bases and J 4 bases; bases outside gene matches: 5. The CDR3 consists of 13 residues. CDR3 in amino acids: CASRATGTYGYTF. CDR3 nucleotides: TGTGCCAGCAGGGCGACAGGGACCTATGGCTACACCTTC.

This chain connects TRBV4-1 to TRBJ2-1, with D perhaps being TRBD1 or TRBD2 (5 bases each). This CDR3 is built from 15 residues. V was cut by 0 bases and J by 7 bases, with 13 bases left in between. The V gene's germline CDR1 is MGHRA and CDR2 YSYEKL. CDR3 sequence: CASSQDLRGGNEQFF. CDR3 DNA: TGCGCCAGCAGCCAAGATCTGAGGGGTGGGAATGAGCAGTTCTTC.

The chain is built from TRBV19 and TRBJ1-2, with unresolved D. Looked up from germline, CDR1 is LNHDA and CDR2 is SQIVND (reference sequence). Trimming stripped 4 bases from V and 4 bases from J, with 13 bases between. CDR3 length: 14 residues. The CDR3: CASSSIEGGYGYTF. CDR3 coding DNA: TGTGCCAGTAGTAGTATCGAAGGTGGCTATGGCTACACCTTC.

This clone has only a few counts. Since a much larger clone is just one base distant, this may be a read error. Different DNA sequences within this sample yield the same CDR3. The chain is built from TRBV5-6 and TRBJ2-5; D remains ambiguous. From germline, CDR1 is SGHDT and CDR2 YYEEEE. V lost 2 bases and J 5 bases, leaving 4 bases between the germline ends. The length of the CDR3 is 11 residues. The DNA of the CDR3 is TGTGCCAGCAGCTTAGACGAGACCCAGTACTTC. Amino acids: CASSLDETQYF.

This chain uses TRBV7-3 with TRBJ1-1; no clear D. The germline V gene has CDR1 SGHTA and CDR2 FQGTGA. Trimming took off 4 bases at V and 0 bases at J, with 15 bases between the two ends. The CDR3 spans 16 residues. The DNA of the CDR3 is TGTGCCAGCAGCTCCCATTTAAGTAGCGTGAACACTGAAGCTTTCTTT. Protein: CASSSHLSSVNTEAFF.

The chain has TRBV9 and TRBJ1-1; D gene uncertain. Trimming shortened V by 0 bases and J by 1 base, and 16 bases separated the two germline ends. This CDR3 contains 17 residues. The germline CDR1 and CDR2 sequences are SGDLS and YYNGEE. The CDR3 reads CASSVEGNGRWNTEAFF. DNA for the CDR3: TGTGCCAGCAGCGTAGAAGGGAACGGAAGGTGGAACACTGAAGCTTTCTTT.

A remark on this clone: Other DNA sequences in the same sample also yield this CDR3. This rearrangement joins TRBV7-2 to TRBJ2-7, with D uncertain. Looked up from germline, CDR1 is SGHTA and CDR2 is FQGNSA. Trimming pared 5 bases from V and 2 bases from J, leaving 7 bases between. The CDR3 runs 12 residues. CDR3 residues: CASSPSPYEQYF. The CDR3 DNA follows: TGTGCCAGCAGCCCAAGTCCCTACGAGCAGTACTTC.

This clone was seen a handful of times. Other DNA sequences in the same sample also yield this CDR3. The V call is TRBV5-1, the J call TRBJ1-5, with D unclear. This CDR3 has 13 amino acids. Trimming cost V 0 bases and J 2 bases, with 3 bases left between them. CDR1 SGHRS and CDR2 YFSETQ come from the germline V gene. DNA of the CDR3: TGCGCCAGCAGCTTGGGGCGCAATCAGCCCCAGCATTTT. This encodes CASSLGRNQPQHF.

This clone has a handful of counts. The chain carries TRBV7-7 and TRBJ2-1, with 13 bases identical to TRBD2. The CDR3 has 14 amino acids. J was trimmed by 9 bases and V by 4 bases; bases with no gene match: 3. Germline V gene lookup returns CDR1 SSHAT and CDR2 FNYEAQ (reference sequence). CDR3 sequence reads: CASSSGLAGFEQFF. CDR3 DNA: TGTGCCAGCAGCTCGGGACTAGCGGGATTTGAGCAGTTCTTC. The whole variable domain, filled in from reference TRBV7-7 and TRBJ2-1, reads GAGVSQSPRYKVTKRGQDVTLRCDPISSHATLYWYQQALGQGPEFLTYFNYEAQPDKSGLPSDRFSAERPEGSISTLTIQRTEQRDSAMYRCASSSGLAGFEQFFGPGTRLTVL.

The V and J genes are TRBV10-2 and TRBJ1-3, with no clear D. Trimming removed 5 bases at V and 0 bases at J, with 11 bases between. Germline CDR1 WSHSY, CDR2 SAAADI. This CDR3 comprises 15 residues. CDR3: CASSQRANSGNTIYF. CDR3 nucleotide sequence: TGCGCCAGCAGTCAACGGGCCAACTCTGGAAACACCATATATTTT.

V is TRBV5-6 and J is TRBJ1-5, with D hard to call. Trimming shortened V by 0 bases and J by 10 bases, and 17 bases separated the two germline ends. Germline V gene lookup returns CDR1 SGHDT and CDR2 YYEEEE. The CDR3 covers 15 residues. CDR3 nucleotide sequence: TGTGCCAGCAGCTTGGGGTCCAGTACAATCAGCCCCCAGCATTTT. Its protein is CASSLGSSTISPQHF.

This clone has more than one count but fewer than ten. The V and J genes are TRBV15 and TRBJ1-1; D unresolved. Germline CDR1 is LNHNV and CDR2 is YYDKDF (reference sequence). CDR3 length: 14 residues. V dropped 1 base and J dropped 3 bases, with 9 bases sitting between them. The CDR3 region has the DNA TGTGCCACCAGCAGAGTGGAGGCTTACACTGAAGCTTTCTTT. It encodes CATSRVEAYTEAFF.

About this clone itself: Distinct nucleotide sequences in the sample also encode this CDR3. The V gene is TRBV9, the J gene TRBJ2-3, with 11 nucleotides matching TRBD2. CDR1 is SGDLS, CDR2 YYNGEE, per germline. The CDR3 is 15 residues long. V dropped 0 bases and J dropped 6; count of bases not matched to a gene: 3. DNA of the CDR3: TGTGCCAGCAGCGTAGTAGCGGGAGGGCCGGATACGCAGTATTTT. Its translation: CASSVVAGGPDTQYF.

This clone has just a few counts. This chain uses TRBV5-1 with TRBJ2-7; 7 nucleotides line up with TRBD1. The trim removed 1 base at V and 3 bases at J, leaving 4 bases unmatched. CDR1 and CDR2 (germline): SGHRS, YFSETQ. This CDR3 is built from 14 residues. The DNA of the CDR3 is TGCGCCAGCAGCTTGAACAGGGGCGGCTACGAGCAGTACTTC. Residues: CASSLNRGGYEQYF.

This clone was counted between two and nine times. This chain connects TRBV7-3 to TRBJ2-3, with TRBD2 identical over 15 bases. The CDR3 consists of 19 residues. V trimming: 1 base; J trimming: 5 bases; junction bases outside the gene matches: 10. Germline assignment: CDR1 SGHTA and CDR2 FQGTGA. CDR3 DNA: TGTGCCAGCAGCTTAATGTCTCAGGGACTAGCGGGGGGTATAGATACGCAGTATTTT. Residues: CASSLMSQGLAGGIDTQYF.

This clone was observed a handful of times. V usage is TRBV5-4 and J usage is TRBJ2-3; possibly TRBD1 for D (6 bases). Trimming removed 7 bases from V and 5 bases from J, with 17 bases in between. There are 14 residues in the CDR3. Germline CDR1 reads SGHNT; CDR2 reads YYREEE (reference sequence). The DNA for the CDR3 is TGTGCCAGCGCGACTGGGGGCAGGGGAGATACGCAGTATTTT. Its protein is CASATGGRGDTQYF.